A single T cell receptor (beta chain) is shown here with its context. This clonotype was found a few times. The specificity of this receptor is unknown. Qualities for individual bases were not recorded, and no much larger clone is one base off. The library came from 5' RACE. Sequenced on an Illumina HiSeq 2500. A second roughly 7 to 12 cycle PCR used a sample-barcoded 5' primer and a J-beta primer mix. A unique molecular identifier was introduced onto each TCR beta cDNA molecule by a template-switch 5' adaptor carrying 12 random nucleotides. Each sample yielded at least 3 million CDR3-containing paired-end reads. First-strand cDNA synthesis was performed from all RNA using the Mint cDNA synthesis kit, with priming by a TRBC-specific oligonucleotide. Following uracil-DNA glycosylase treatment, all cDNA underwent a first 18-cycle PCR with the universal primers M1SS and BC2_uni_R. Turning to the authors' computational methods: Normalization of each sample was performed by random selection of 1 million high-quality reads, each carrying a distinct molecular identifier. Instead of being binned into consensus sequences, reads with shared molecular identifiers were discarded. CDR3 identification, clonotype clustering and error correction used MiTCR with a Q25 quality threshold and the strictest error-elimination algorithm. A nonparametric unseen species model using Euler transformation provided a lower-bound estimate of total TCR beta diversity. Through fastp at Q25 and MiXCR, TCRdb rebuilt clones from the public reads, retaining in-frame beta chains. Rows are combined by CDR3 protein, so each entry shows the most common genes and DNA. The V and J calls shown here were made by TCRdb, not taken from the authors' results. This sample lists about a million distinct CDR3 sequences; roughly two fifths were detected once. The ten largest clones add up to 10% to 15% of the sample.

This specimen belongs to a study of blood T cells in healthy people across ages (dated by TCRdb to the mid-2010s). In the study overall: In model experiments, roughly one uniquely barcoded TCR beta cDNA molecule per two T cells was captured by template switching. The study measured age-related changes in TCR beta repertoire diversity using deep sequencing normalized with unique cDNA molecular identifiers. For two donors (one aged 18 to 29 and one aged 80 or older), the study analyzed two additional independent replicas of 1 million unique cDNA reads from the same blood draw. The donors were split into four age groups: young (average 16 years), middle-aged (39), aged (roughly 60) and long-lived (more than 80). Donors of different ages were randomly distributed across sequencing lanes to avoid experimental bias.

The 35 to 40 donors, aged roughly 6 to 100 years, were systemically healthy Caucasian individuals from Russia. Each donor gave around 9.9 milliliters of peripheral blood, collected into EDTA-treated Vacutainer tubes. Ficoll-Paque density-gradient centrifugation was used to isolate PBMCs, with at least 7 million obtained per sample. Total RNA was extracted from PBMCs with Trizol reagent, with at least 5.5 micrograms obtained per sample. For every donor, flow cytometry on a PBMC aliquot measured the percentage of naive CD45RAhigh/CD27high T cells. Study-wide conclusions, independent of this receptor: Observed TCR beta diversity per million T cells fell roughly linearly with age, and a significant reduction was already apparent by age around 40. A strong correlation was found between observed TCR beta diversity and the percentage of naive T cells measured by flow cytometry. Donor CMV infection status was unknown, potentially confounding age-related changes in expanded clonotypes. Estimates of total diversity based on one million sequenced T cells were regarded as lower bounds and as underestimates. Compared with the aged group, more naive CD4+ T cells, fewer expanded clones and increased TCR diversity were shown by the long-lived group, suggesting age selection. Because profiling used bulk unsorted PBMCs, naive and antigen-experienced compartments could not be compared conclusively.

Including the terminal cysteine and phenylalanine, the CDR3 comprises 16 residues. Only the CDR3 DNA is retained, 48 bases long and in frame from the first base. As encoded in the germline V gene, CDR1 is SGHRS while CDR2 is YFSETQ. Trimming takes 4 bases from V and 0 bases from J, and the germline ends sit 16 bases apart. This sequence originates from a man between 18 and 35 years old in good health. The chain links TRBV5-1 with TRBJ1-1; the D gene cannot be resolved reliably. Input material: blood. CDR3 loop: CASSTDGESLNTEAFF. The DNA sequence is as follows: TGCGCCAGCAGCACCGACGGGGAATCCCTGAACACTGAAGCTTTCTTT. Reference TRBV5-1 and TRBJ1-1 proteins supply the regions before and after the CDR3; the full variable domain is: KAGVTQTPRYLIKTRGQQVTLSCSPISGHRSVSWYQQTPGQGLQFLFEYFSETQRNKGNFPGRFSGRQFSNSRSEMNVSTLELGDSALYLCASSTDGESLNTEAFFGQGTRLTVV.